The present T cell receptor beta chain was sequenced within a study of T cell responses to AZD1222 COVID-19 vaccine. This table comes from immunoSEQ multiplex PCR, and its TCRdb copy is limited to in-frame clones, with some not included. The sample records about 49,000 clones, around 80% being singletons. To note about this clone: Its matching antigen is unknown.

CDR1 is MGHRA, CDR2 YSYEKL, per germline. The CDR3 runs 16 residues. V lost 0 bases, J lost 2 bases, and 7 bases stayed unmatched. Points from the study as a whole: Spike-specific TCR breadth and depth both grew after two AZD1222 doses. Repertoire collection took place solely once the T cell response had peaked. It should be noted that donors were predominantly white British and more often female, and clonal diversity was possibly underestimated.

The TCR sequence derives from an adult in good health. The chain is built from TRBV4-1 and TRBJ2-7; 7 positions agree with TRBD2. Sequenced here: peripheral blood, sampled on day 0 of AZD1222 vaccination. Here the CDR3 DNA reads TGCGCCAGCAGCCAAGATCGCGGCGGGAGTGCCTACGAGCAGTACTTC. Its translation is CASSQDRGGSAYEQYF.